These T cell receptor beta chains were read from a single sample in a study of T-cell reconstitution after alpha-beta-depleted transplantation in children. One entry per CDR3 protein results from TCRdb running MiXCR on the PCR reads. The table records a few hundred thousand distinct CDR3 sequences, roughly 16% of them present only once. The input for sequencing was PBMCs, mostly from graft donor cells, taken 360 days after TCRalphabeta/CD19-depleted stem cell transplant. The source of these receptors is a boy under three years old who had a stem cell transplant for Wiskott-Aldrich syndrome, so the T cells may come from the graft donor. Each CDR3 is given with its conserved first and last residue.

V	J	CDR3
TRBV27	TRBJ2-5	CASRLGETQYF
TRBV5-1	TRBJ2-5	CASSLVGTSAETQYF
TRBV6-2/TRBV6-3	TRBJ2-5	CASSYSILAGSRETQYF
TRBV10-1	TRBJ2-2	CASSLTSTNTGELFF
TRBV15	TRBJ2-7	CATSRTPGQGHYEQYF
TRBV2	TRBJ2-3	CASSGEVGDTQYF
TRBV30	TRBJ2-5	CAWSVQETQYF
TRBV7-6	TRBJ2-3	CASSPGTSADTQYF
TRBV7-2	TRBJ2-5	CASSLRRAGETQYF
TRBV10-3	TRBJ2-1	CAIRTSGLYTEQFF
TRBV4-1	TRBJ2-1	CASSQVQGGYDEQFF
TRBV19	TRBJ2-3	CASSPFLGLAGSTDTQYF
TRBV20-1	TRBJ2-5	CSASGVGYEETQYF
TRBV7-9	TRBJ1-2	CASSLGQGGYTF
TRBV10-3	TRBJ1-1	CAISDPRQFPAEAFF
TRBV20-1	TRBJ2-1	CSAGPLGREDHYNEQFF
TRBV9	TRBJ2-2	CASSVGIAGGPTGELFF
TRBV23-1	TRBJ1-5	CASSQTNRDVLGDQPQHF
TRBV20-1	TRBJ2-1	CSASGRPKNNEQFF
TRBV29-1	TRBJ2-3	CSVEVPHLLDTQYF
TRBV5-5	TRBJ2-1	CASSLTLRGLGINEQFF
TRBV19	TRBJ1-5	CATSDRGHNQPQHF
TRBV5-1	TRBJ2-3	CASSGRGGLDTQYF
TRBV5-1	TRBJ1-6	CASSDGLGLNSPLHF
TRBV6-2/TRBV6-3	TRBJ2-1	CASSYRDRLISGYNEQFF
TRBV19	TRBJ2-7	CASRSDRGQREQYF
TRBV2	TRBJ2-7	CASSESSGRDYEQYF
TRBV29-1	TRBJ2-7	CSVGSGSYEQYF
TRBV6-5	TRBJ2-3	CASRGFADTQYF
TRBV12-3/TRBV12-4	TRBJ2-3	CASSLARLAGVTDTQYF
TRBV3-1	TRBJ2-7	CASSQMGGVYEQYF
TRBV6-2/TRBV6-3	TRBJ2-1	CASSSYVPIGWRLYSYNEQFF
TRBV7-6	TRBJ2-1	CASSLVGKNNEQFF
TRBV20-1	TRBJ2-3	CSARDLLAGGPWRDTQYF
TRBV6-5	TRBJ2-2	CASSYRNQLAGATGELFF
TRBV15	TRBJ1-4	CATSRDAGGNNEKLFF
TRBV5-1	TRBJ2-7	CASSYDSSYEQYF